This entry is about one T cell receptor (beta chain). No antigen is known for it. The sample originates from a study of radiation and T cells in renal cell carcinoma. Whole-study results and caveats: In blood, top tumor clones expanded by 2 weeks, shrinking by 4. Without pretreatment biopsies, baseline tumor clonotype presence was undetermined.

The CDR3 extends over 19 amino acids. The V gene's germline CDR1 is LNHDA and CDR2 SQIVND (reference sequence). V was clipped by 3 bases and J by 0 bases; unmatched bases: 16. TCRdb's table, derived via immunoSEQ multiplex PCR, lists solely in-frame clones and lacks some. Altogether around 21,000 clones are present, around 47% being singletons, with the ten largest covering 16%. As to treatment: 15 Gy SBRT to primary tumor, nephrectomy 4 weeks later. Nephrectomy followed 15 Gy stereotactic body radiation by 4 weeks. The sequences come from tumor tissue, collected from a patient whose treatment included radiotherapy and nephrectomy. The chain has TRBV19 and TRBJ1-1; 7 bases line up with TRBD1. This clonotype originated in a woman between 50 and 59 years old with renal cell carcinoma. For the CDR3, the DNA is TGTGCCAGTAGTATGAGGAGGACAGGACGGGGTTATATGAACACTGAAGCTTTCTTT. As protein: CASSMRRTGRGYMNTEAFF.